What follows are 14 T cell receptor beta chains derived from one specimen sequenced in a study of read filtering for tumor transcriptome and immune sequencing. This library used about 400 ng RNA and molecular barcoded adaptors spanning alpha/delta and beta/gamma chains. TCRdb re-analysed the reads in MiXCR, keeping a single row per CDR3 protein. The table includes approximately 20,000 distinct CDR3 sequences, over 20% detected once. Sequencing was carried out using a population of CD138-negative cells sorted from bone marrow. The receptor source for this set is a donor at least 40 years old with multiple myeloma.

The V call is TRBV2, the J call TRBJ2-3; the match to TRBD2 covers 9 bases. Germline lookup yields CDR1 SNHLY and CDR2 FYNNEI. After removal of 7 bases from V and 6 bases from J, the junction contained 8 bases not matched to a gene. This CDR3 is 14 amino acids long. The CDR3 loop is CASTGGAGGDTQYF. The CDR3 nucleotides are TGTGCCAGCACGGGGGGAGCGGGAGGCGATACGCAGTATTTT.

This clonotype was picked up many times. The chain joins TRBV29-1 to TRBJ2-3, with D possibly being TRBD2 (5 bases). Germline V gene data show CDR1 as SQVTM and CDR2 as ANQGSEA. V was pared by 7 bases and J by 6 bases, with 17 bases between. The CDR3 totals 13 residues. CDR3 in amino acids: CSARTPGVDTQYF. CDR3 nucleotide sequence: TGCAGCGCCCGGACTCCCGGGGTGGATACGCAGTATTTT.

The CDR3 here is CSATTGVRQETQYF. DNA for the CDR3: TGCAGTGCTACGACAGGGGTCAGACAAGAGACCCAGTACTTC. The chain employs TRBV20-1 and TRBJ2-5, with 8 bases aligning to TRBD1. This CDR3 region has 14 residues. V gave up 4 bases and J gave up 2 bases; unmatched junction bases: 6. Germline V gene lookup returns CDR1 DFQATT and CDR2 SNEGSKA (reference sequence).

This clonotype is classed as medium-sized. V usage is TRBV14 and J usage is TRBJ2-7; tentative D call: TRBD1 (6 bases). The V end was cut by 6 bases, the J end by 0 bases, with 9 bases between. Germline lookup yields CDR1 SGHDN and CDR2 FVKESK. The CDR3 is made up of 13 amino acids. The DNA of the CDR3 is TGTGCCAGCAGTTACAGGGCCTCCTACGAGCAGTACTTC. Translated, it gives CASSYRASYEQYF.

At least ten counts were recorded for this clonotype. This rearrangement joins TRBV5-1 to TRBJ2-7; D remains unclear. CDR3 length equals 15 residues. V lost 0 bases to trimming and J lost 2 bases, with 12 bases between them. CDR1 SGHRS and CDR2 YFSETQ come from the germline V gene. For the CDR3, the DNA is TGCGCCAGCAGCTTGGCCCCAGGTGGGGCCTACGAGCAGTACTTC. Amino acids: CASSLAPGGAYEQYF.

The chain uses TRBV18 and TRBJ1-2, with D maybe TRBD1 (6 bases). The CDR3 extends over 14 amino acids. The V gene's germline CDR1 is KGHSH and CDR2 LQKENI. The V and J ends lost 2 bases and 2 bases respectively, with 9 bases between them. The CDR3: CASSPNRENYGYTF. The DNA for the CDR3 is TGTGCCAGCTCACCAAACAGGGAGAACTATGGCTACACCTTC.

This clonotype was seen at least ten times. The rearrangement uses TRBV5-1 and TRBJ2-7; 8 nucleotides align to TRBD2. J gave up 1 base and V 4 bases, and 13 bases lay outside the gene matches. The germline gives CDR1 SGHRS, CDR2 YFSETQ. The CDR3 has 17 amino acids. CDR3 nucleotide sequence: TGCGCCAGCAGCATCCAAACCGGGACTAGTGGATCCTACGAGCAGTACTTC. Translation: CASSIQTGTSGSYEQYF.

This clonotype was seen at least ten times. This chain uses TRBV29-1 with TRBJ2-5; possible D gene TRBD1, 5 bases. The V gene's germline CDR1 is SQVTM and CDR2 ANQGSEA. The CDR3 consists of 12 residues. V gave up 3 bases and J gave up 5 bases, with 10 bases separating them. CDR3: CSVEGRDETQYF. The DNA for the CDR3 is TGCAGCGTTGAGGGCAGGGATGAGACCCAGTACTTC.

Comments on this clonotype: This may arise from a read error, as a much more abundant clone is one base away. The chain has TRBV7-9 and TRBJ1-1, with 9 bases matching TRBD1. This CDR3 contains 15 residues. The trim removed 3 bases at V and 7 bases at J, leaving 9 bases unmatched. Germline loops: CDR1 SEHNR, CDR2 FQNEAQ (reference sequence). As DNA, the CDR3 is TGTGCCAGCAGCTTGGTACAGGGGGCGACCCTTGAAGCTTTCTTT. Amino acid sequence: CASSLVQGATLEAFF.

Remarks on this clonotype: This sequence may be a read error, since a much larger clone differs from it by one base. Here the CDR3 DNA reads TGCAGCGGCCGACTAAGGGGAGGGGGCGAGCAGTACTTC. Residues: CSGRLRGGGEQYF. The V call is TRBV29-1, the J call TRBJ2-7; possible D gene TRBD2, 7 bases. Per germline, CDR1 SQVTM and CDR2 ANQGSEA. CDR3 length equals 13 residues. Trimming stripped 7 bases from V and 6 bases from J, with 19 bases between.

About this clonotype itself: At one end, the junction sequence differs from germline, possibly due to a read error. The genes are TRBV20-1 and TRBJ2-2, with D tentatively TRBD1 or TRBD2 (6 bases each). CDR1 is DFQATT, CDR2 SNEGSKA, per germline (reference sequence). CDR3 length: 14 residues. For the CDR3, the DNA is TGCAGTGCTAGTGACCCCGGGGGCACCGGGGAGCCGTTTTTT. It yields the protein CSASDPGGTGEPFF.

The table lists this clonotype with a few counts. The chain combines TRBV6-2 or TRBV6-3 with TRBJ2-5; 13 bases are shared with TRBD2. V gave up 5 bases and J gave up 2 bases; unmatched junction bases: 14. The CDR3 consists of 19 residues. Germline V gene data show CDR1 as MNHEY and CDR2 as SVGEGT. This CDR3 is CASSDDPGLAGWVQETQYF. CDR3 coding DNA: TGTGCCAGCAGTGACGACCCGGGACTAGCGGGATGGGTACAAGAGACCCAGTACTTC.

This clonotype was counted once. The rearrangement links TRBV28 to TRBJ2-1; D perhaps matches TRBD2 (8 bases). Trimming stripped 5 bases from V and 8 bases from J, with 25 bases between. CDR1 and CDR2 (germline): MDHEN, SYDVKM. The CDR3 runs to 17 residues. CDR3 in amino acids: CASSAREGAVGLDEQFF. CDR3 nucleotide sequence: TGTGCCAGCAGTGCCCGGGAGGGGGCCGTGGGGTTGGATGAGCAGTTCTTC.

A remark on this clonotype: A much larger clone differs by one base, so this may be a read error. This chain uses TRBV20-1 with TRBJ1-1; TRBD1 is a possible D gene (6 bases). The CDR3 length is 13 residues. The V gene's germline CDR1 is DFQATT and CDR2 SNEGSKA (reference sequence). The DNA of the CDR3 is TGCAGTGCTATCAGGGGCGAGAACACTGGAGCTTTCTTT. It yields the protein CSAIRGENTGAFF.